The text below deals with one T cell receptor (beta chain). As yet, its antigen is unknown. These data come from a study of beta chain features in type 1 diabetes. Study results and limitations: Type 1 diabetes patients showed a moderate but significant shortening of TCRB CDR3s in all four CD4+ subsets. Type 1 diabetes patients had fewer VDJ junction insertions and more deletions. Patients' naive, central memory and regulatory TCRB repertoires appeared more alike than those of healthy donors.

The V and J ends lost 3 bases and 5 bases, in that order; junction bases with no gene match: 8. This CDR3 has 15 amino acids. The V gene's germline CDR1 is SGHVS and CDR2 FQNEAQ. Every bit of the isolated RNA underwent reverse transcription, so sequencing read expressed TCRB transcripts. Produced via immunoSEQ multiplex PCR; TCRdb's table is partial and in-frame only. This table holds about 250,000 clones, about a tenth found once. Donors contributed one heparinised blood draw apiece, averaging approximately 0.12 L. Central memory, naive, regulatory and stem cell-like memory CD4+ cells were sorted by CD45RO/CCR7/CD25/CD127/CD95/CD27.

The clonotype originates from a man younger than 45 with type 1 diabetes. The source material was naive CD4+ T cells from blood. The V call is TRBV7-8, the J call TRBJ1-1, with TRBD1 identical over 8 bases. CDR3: CASSFTSRGQTEAFF. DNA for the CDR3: TGTGCCAGCAGCTTCACGTCCAGGGGGCAAACTGAAGCTTTCTTT.